The T cell receptor beta chain under discussion was sequenced for a study of cytomegalovirus exposure and HLA in healthy donors. The wider study: The same platform was used for the 110 or so validation repertoires as for the 666 first-cohort repertoires, as reported in a later analysis. Study observations and caveats: The majority of TCR sequences were rare, yet some public TCRs appeared in many donors. According to a subsequent analysis, TCR clusters identified in the first cohort showed a tendency to co-occur across the approximately 120 validation repertoires. Reportedly, diagnosis of cytomegalovirus status by the classifier showed high specificity and sensitivity.

Germline-derived CDR1 and CDR2 are SGHRS and YFSETQ. V dropped 0 bases and J dropped 7; count of bases not matched to a gene: 6. The CDR3 consists of 15 residues. A word on this clone: The antigen is undetermined.

Profiling relied on immunoSEQ multiplex PCR, and the TCRdb table lists in-frame clones only, not all of them. The data show 150,000 to 200,000 clones, about 90% seen once. Sample: PBMCs. The clonotype comes from a woman aged 18-29 years in good health and CMV-seropositive. The chain uses TRBV5-1 and TRBJ1-4; TRBD1 aligns across 7 bases. CDR3 nucleotides: TGCGCCAGCAGCTTGGTGGCAGGGGGAGGTGAAAAACTGTTTTTT. It translates to CASSLVAGGGEKLFF.